This T cell receptor (beta chain) was found in a study of CD8 T cells in Susac syndrome. Study-level findings and limits: The study admitted that it had a relatively small number of individuals in its TCR sequencing and HLA analysis.

As regards this clonotype: As yet, its antigen is unknown.

There are 15 residues in the CDR3. V lost 2 bases and J lost 7, with 15 bases in between. Germline lookup yields CDR1 MNHEY and CDR2 SMNVEV (reference sequence). When the RNA was reverse transcribed, random hexamers were used with an input of roughly 0.45 to 1 ug. TCRdb independently ran MiXCR on the immunoSEQ multiplex PCR reads; one entry per CDR3 protein. The sample includes some 200,000 distinct CDR3 sequences, around nine tenths seen only once; the top ten take approximately 0.13%. The source material was CD8+ T cells from PBMCs. The origin of this receptor is a human donor with multiple sclerosis. The chain employs TRBV27 and TRBJ2-1, with a tentative D call TRBD1 (5 bases). The CDR3 DNA sequence: TGTGCCAGCAGTTTAGGAAACACCCAGGGTAATGAGCAGTTCTTC. This translates into CASSLGNTQGNEQFF.